These 32 T cell receptor beta chains were sequenced from one sample in a study of T cell repertoires in cytomegalovirus infection. TCRdb reprocessed the reads via MiXCR and lists one record per CDR3 protein. The sample includes approximately 270,000 distinct CDR3 sequences, about 20% seen only once; the top ten take around 20%. For these TCRs, the target antigens are not known. The sequencing used cultured PBMCs, collected from culture after CMV antigen stimulation. The receptors shown here come from a human donor in good health (CMV status not recorded). Some clones in this sample may be carry-over from other donors' samples.

This clonotype was detected ten times or more. This chain uses TRBV7-9 with TRBJ1-3, with D possibly matching TRBD1 (5 bases). The CDR3 has 14 residues. Germline V gives CDR1 SEHNR, CDR2 FQNEAQ (reference sequence). V was pared by 6 bases and J by 1 base, with 10 bases between. CDR3 amino acids: CASSSGGSGNTIYF. The CDR3 DNA follows: TGTGCCAGCAGTTCCGGGGGATCTGGAAACACCATATATTTT. The full variable domain, in which reference TRBV7-9 and TRBJ1-3 provide the parts outside the CDR3, is DTGVSQNPRHKITKRGQNVTFRCDPISEHNRLYWYRQTLGQGPEFLTYFQNEAQLEKSRLLSDRFSAERPKGSFSTLEIQRTEQGDSAMYLCASSSGGSGNTIYFGEGSWLTVV.

The V and J genes are TRBV15 and TRBJ2-7, with TRBD2 matching 11 bases. After removal of 3 bases from V and 6 bases from J, the junction contained 10 bases not matched to a gene. The CDR3 loop spans 16 amino acids. Germline CDR1 is LNHNV and CDR2 is YYDKDF (reference sequence). The DNA for the CDR3 is TGTGCCACCAGCAGGGAACCCGGGACTAGCGGTTTCGAGCAGTACGTC. Translating it yields CATSREPGTSGFEQYV.

The V call is TRBV5-4, the J call TRBJ2-2; D uncertain. There are 13 residues in the CDR3. The V and J ends lost 0 bases and 4 bases respectively, with 4 bases between them. Germline-derived CDR1 and CDR2 are SGHNT and YYREEE (reference sequence). The CDR3 DNA is TGTGCCAGCAGCTTGGAGGCCACCGGGGAGCTGTTTTTT. Translated, it gives CASSLEATGELFF.

The chain carries TRBV5-1 and TRBJ1-6; D perhaps matches TRBD1 (5 bases). The ends were cut back, 0 bases at V and 9 bases at J, with 10 bases in the middle. The CDR3 spans 14 residues. CDR1 is SGHRS, CDR2 YFSETQ, per germline. Here the CDR3 reads CASSLAGYGSPLHF. As DNA, the CDR3 is TGCGCCAGCAGCTTGGCAGGGTATGGTTCACCCCTCCACTTT.

There are many counts of this clonotype. The rearrangement uses TRBV6-5 and TRBJ1-5; no clear D. The CDR3 covers 12 residues. Looked up from germline, CDR1 is MNHEY and CDR2 is SVGAGI. Trimming stripped 6 bases from V and 3 bases from J, with 6 bases between. The CDR3 nucleotides are TGTGCCAGCAGGGCCCCCAATCAGCCCCAGCATTTT. It codes for CASRAPNQPQHF.

This clonotype was counted ten times or more. The CDR3 region is CASSLTTPITDTQYF. The CDR3 DNA sequence: TGTGCCAGCAGTTTAACTACCCCGATAACCGATACGCAGTATTTT. The chain combines TRBV27 with TRBJ2-3; D gene unclear. The CDR3 runs to 15 residues. V was clipped by 2 bases and J by 6 bases, with 15 bases between them. From germline, CDR1 is MNHEY and CDR2 SMNVEV (reference sequence).

This sequence joins TRBV12-3 or TRBV12-4 and TRBJ1-5; D is ambiguous. Trimming took off 4 bases at V and 5 bases at J, with 9 bases between the two ends. The CDR3 contains 13 residues. CDR3 loop: CASSWTRDQPQHF. The CDR3 DNA reads as TGTGCCAGCAGTTGGACCCGGGATCAGCCCCAGCATTTT.

This clonotype was picked up many times. The genes are TRBV7-8 and TRBJ1-5, with 11 bases aligning to TRBD1. Germline CDR1 and CDR2: SGHVS and FQNEAQ. V lost 1 base, J lost 6 bases, and 5 bases stayed unmatched. This CDR3 has 16 amino acids. CDR3 loop: CASSLVGQGAGQPQHF. CDR3 DNA sequence: TGTGCCAGCAGCTTAGTCGGACAGGGGGCCGGTCAGCCCCAGCATTTT.

This clonotype was found many times. The chain has TRBV7-9 and TRBJ1-1; D is unclear. The V and J ends lost 5 bases and 6 bases respectively, with 10 bases between them. This CDR3 is built from 12 residues. From germline, CDR1 is SEHNR and CDR2 FQNEAQ (reference sequence). The CDR3 bases are TGTGCCAGCAGCCTCCCAGGTCCTGAAGCTTTCTTT. Amino acid sequence: CASSLPGPEAFF. The complete variable domain, with remaining parts taken from reference TRBV7-9 and TRBJ1-1, reads DTGVSQNPRHKITKRGQNVTFRCDPISEHNRLYWYRQTLGQGPEFLTYFQNEAQLEKSRLLSDRFSAERPKGSFSTLEIQRTEQGDSAMYLCASSLPGPEAFFGQGTRLTVV.

This clonotype was observed a few times. The V call is TRBV12-5, the J call TRBJ1-5, with D possibly being TRBD1 (6 bases). CDR1 is LGHNT, CDR2 FRNRAP, per germline. Deletions cut 0 bases from V and 4 bases from J, with 10 bases between. There are 15 residues in the CDR3. The CDR3 loop reads CASGLVSGTNQPQHF. In DNA, the CDR3 is TGTGCTAGTGGTTTGGTTAGCGGGACAAATCAGCCCCAGCATTTT. Filled out from reference TRBV12-5 and TRBJ1-5, the complete variable domain reads DARVTQTPRHKVTEMGQEVTMRCQPILGHNTVFWYRQTMMQGLELLAYFRNRAPLDDSGMPKDRFSAEMPDATLATLKIQPSEPRDSAVYFCASGLVSGTNQPQHFGDGTRLSIL.

CDR3 nucleotides: TGTGCCAGCAGTTTCCACGACAGGGGTGAAGCTTTCTTT. Translation gives CASSFHDRGEAFF. The rearrangement joins TRBV27 to TRBJ1-1; 8 positions agree with TRBD1. This CDR3 contains 13 residues. Per germline, CDR1 MNHEY and CDR2 SMNVEV (reference sequence). J gave up 7 bases and V 3 bases, and 4 bases lay outside the gene matches.

V gene TRBV20-1 combines with J gene TRBJ2-3; the match to TRBD2 covers 11 bases. This CDR3 is 17 amino acids long. The ends lost 3 bases at V and 5 bases at J; junction bases unmatched: 13. Looked up from germline, CDR1 is DFQATT and CDR2 is SNEGSKA (reference sequence). CDR3 DNA sequence: TGCAGTGCTAGGCCCGGGACTAGCGGAGTCGGCGGAGATACGCAGTATTTT. Protein sequence: CSARPGTSGVGGDTQYF.

This clonotype was counted many times. The J gene is TRBJ1-1, the V gene TRBV7-2; D is ambiguous. CDR1 and CDR2 (germline): SGHTA, FQGNSA. Trimming left V 2 bases short and J 1 base short, with 11 bases between. This CDR3 contains 15 residues. This CDR3 is CASSLYGPGNTEAFF. The CDR3 DNA reads TGTGCCAGCAGCTTATACGGTCCGGGGAACACTGAAGCTTTCTTT.

This clonotype was counted at least ten times. The chain recombines TRBV7-8 with TRBJ2-7, with D perhaps assigned TRBD1 or TRBD2 (5 bases each). The CDR3 spans 14 residues. Per the germline V gene, CDR1 is SGHVS and CDR2 is FQNEAQ. Trimming cost V 0 bases and J 3 bases, with 9 bases left between them. The CDR3 sequence: CASSLAGDGYEQYV. The DNA of the CDR3 is TGTGCCAGCAGCTTAGCGGGGGACGGCTACGAGCAGTACGTC.

The chain has TRBV29-1 and TRBJ1-4, with no clear D. Germline CDR1 and CDR2: SQVTM and ANQGSEA. This CDR3 comprises 11 residues. The germline V and J ends were trimmed by 6 bases and 5 bases, with 7 bases remaining between them. The CDR3 reads CSVGGNEKLFF. Here the CDR3 DNA reads TGCAGCGTCGGAGGGAATGAAAAACTGTTTTTT.

This clonotype was counted only a few times. The rearrangement joins TRBV4-1 to TRBJ1-5; 7 nucleotides match TRBD1. CDR3 length: 17 amino acids. Germline assignment: CDR1 MGHRA and CDR2 YSYEKL. J lost 4 bases, V lost 3 bases, and 12 bases had no gene match. The CDR3 here is CASSHAHEGARNQPQHF. CDR3 nucleotide sequence: TGCGCCAGCAGCCATGCACATGAGGGGGCGAGAAATCAGCCCCAGCATTTT.

The chain combines TRBV7-3 with TRBJ2-1; D gene uncertain. The germline V and J ends were trimmed by 4 bases and 5 bases, with 9 bases remaining between them. In germline, CDR1 is SGHTA, CDR2 FQGTGA. The CDR3 totals 13 residues. As DNA, the CDR3 is TGTGCCAGCAGCTACTATCTGGACAATGAGCAGTTCTTC. It translates to CASSYYLDNEQFF.

Ten or more counts support this clonotype. V is TRBV30 and J is TRBJ2-7; 10 positions agree with TRBD2. V shed 2 bases, J shed 3 bases, and the junction held 10 bases outside the gene matches. CDR3 length: 16 amino acids. Germline CDR1 and CDR2: GTSNPN and SVGIG (reference sequence). The CDR3 DNA reads TGTGCCTGGAGTCGTCCCCTAGCGGGGGCTCTCTACGAGCAGTACTTC. Translating gives CAWSRPLAGALYEQYF.

The chain recombines TRBV30 with TRBJ1-2; D ambiguous. The CDR3 is made up of 15 amino acids. The germline V gene has CDR1 GTSNPN and CDR2 SVGIG (reference sequence). The V end lost 2 bases, the J end lost 1 base, and 14 bases lay between the germline ends. The CDR3 reads CAWSPAGGNNYGYTF. Written as DNA, the CDR3 is TGTGCCTGGAGTCCCGCCGGAGGGAATAACTATGGCTACACCTTC.

The chain joins TRBV19 to TRBJ2-3, with 7 bases fitting TRBD1. V lost 2 bases and J lost 2; bases outside the gene matches: 7. The CDR3 totals 16 residues. From germline, CDR1 is LNHDA and CDR2 SQIVND (reference sequence). The CDR3 nucleotides read TGTGCCAGTAGTATAAAATCCGGACAGGTCACAGATACGCAGTATTTT. It translates to CASSIKSGQVTDTQYF.

This clonotype was detected only once. The chain uses TRBV3-1 and TRBJ2-7; D might be TRBD2 (5 bases). V shed 4 bases and J shed 3 bases, with 10 bases lying between them. The CDR3 is 13 amino acids. Germline V gene sequence: CDR1 LGHDT, CDR2 YNNKEL (reference sequence). As DNA, the CDR3 is TGTGCCAGCAGCCCGGGATCCTACTACGAGCAGTACGTC. Translation: CASSPGSYYEQYV.

The chain links TRBV4-3 to TRBJ1-6; 7 bases agree with TRBD1. Looked up from germline, CDR1 is LGHNA and CDR2 is YSLEER. V lost 1 base to trimming and J lost 4 bases; unmatched junction nucleotides: 4. The CDR3 totals 16 residues. CDR3 loop: CASSQARDRYNSPLHF. DNA of the CDR3: TGCGCCAGCAGCCAAGCCCGGGACAGATATAATTCACCCCTCCACTTT.

This clonotype was recorded a few times. V is TRBV7-6 and J is TRBJ2-7, with a possible D match to TRBD2 (6 bases). Trimming stripped 5 bases from V and 5 bases from J, with 16 bases between. Germline V gene data show CDR1 as SGHVS and CDR2 as FNYEAQ. This CDR3 contains 14 residues. The CDR3 DNA reads as TGTGCCAGCAGCCGCGGACTACCCCCGGACGAGCAGTACTTC. Amino acids: CASSRGLPPDEQYF.

This clonotype was counted only a few times. CDR3 region: CASSYYPGRLNTGELFF. The DNA of the CDR3 is TGTGCCAGCAGTTACTACCCCGGGAGGCTAAACACCGGGGAGCTGTTTTTT. The chain carries TRBV6-5 and TRBJ2-2, with 7 bases lining up with TRBD2. The CDR3 runs 17 residues. Germline V gene sequence: CDR1 MNHEY, CDR2 SVGAGI. V lost 1 base and J lost 2; bases outside the gene matches: 7.

In this sample, this clonotype turned up many times. The chain employs TRBV20-1 and TRBJ2-5, with 7 bases aligning to TRBD2. CDR3 length equals 14 residues. CDR1 is DFQATT, CDR2 SNEGSKA, per germline (reference sequence). The V and J ends lost 4 bases and 4 bases, in that order; junction bases with no gene match: 9. The chain's CDR3 is CSAKLTGGVETQYF. Written as DNA, the CDR3 is TGCAGTGCTAAGCTAACGGGGGGTGTAGAGACCCAGTACTTC.

A single count supports this clonotype. The V and J genes are TRBV20-1 and TRBJ2-5; D perhaps matches TRBD2 (5 bases). Germline V gives CDR1 DFQATT, CDR2 SNEGSKA (reference sequence). There are 17 residues in the CDR3. With 0 bases removed from V and 2 bases from J, the gap between germline ends came to 19 bases. The CDR3 DNA is TGCAGTGCTAGAGATTTGAGGGAGAGTCACGTTCAAGAGACCCAGTACTTC. Translating gives CSARDLRESHVQETQYF.

The rearrangement joins TRBV12-3 or TRBV12-4 to TRBJ1-2; weak D call: TRBD1 (5 bases). The V end was cut by 4 bases, the J end by 4 bases, with 7 bases between. The CDR3 totals 12 residues. CDR3 in DNA: TGTGCCAGCAGTTCCAGGGTCTATGGCTACACCTTC. Translating it yields CASSSRVYGYTF.

This sequence joins TRBV6-2 or TRBV6-3 and TRBJ2-3; TRBD2 aligns across 10 bases. The CDR3 is 16 amino acids. With 1 base clipped from V and 1 base from J, the junction kept 2 bases outside the gene matches. Per the germline V gene, CDR1 is MNHEY and CDR2 is SVGEGT. CDR3: CASSYWLAGGTDTQYF. CDR3 DNA sequence: TGTGCCAGCAGTTACTGGCTAGCGGGAGGCACAGATACGCAGTATTTT.

In its sample, this clonotype was seen many times. The rearrangement uses TRBV7-8 and TRBJ2-7; a weak D match, TRBD2 (5 bases). Germline lookup yields CDR1 SGHVS and CDR2 FQNEAQ. The CDR3 spans 15 residues. The germline V and J ends were trimmed by 1 base and 0 bases, with 10 bases remaining between them. CDR3 in amino acids: CASSLDGDSSYEQYV. The CDR3 DNA follows: TGTGCCAGCAGCTTAGACGGGGATAGCTCCTACGAGCAGTACGTC.

The V and J genes are TRBV29-1 and TRBJ2-2; possible D gene TRBD2, 5 bases. The CDR3 spans 13 residues. V was trimmed by 3 bases and J by 2 bases, leaving 7 bases between them. Germline V gene lookup returns CDR1 SQVTM and CDR2 ANQGSEA. CDR3 in DNA: TGCAGCGTTGATGAGGGAAACACCGGGGAGCTGTTTTTT. This sequence encodes CSVDEGNTGELFF.

The chain uses TRBV6-2 or TRBV6-3 and TRBJ2-1; 9 bases map to TRBD2. The J segment lost 10 bases and the V segment lost 6 bases, leaving 16 bases of the junction unmatched. The CDR3 loop spans 16 amino acids. Germline assignment: CDR1 MNHEY and CDR2 SVGEGT. The DNA of the CDR3 is TGTGCCAGCAGCGGGGGGGCGGGACTAGCAATTCGAGAGCAGTTCTTC. Protein: CASSGGAGLAIREQFF.

Remarks on this clonotype: A junction boundary mismatches the germline segment, possibly from a read error. This chain uses TRBV5-3 with TRBJ2-7, with 11 bases identical to TRBD2. Being an ORF, TRBV5-3 has a function that is uncertain. This CDR3 is built from 16 residues. CDR3 sequence reads: CASSLGGTSGNYEQYF. CDR3 nucleotides: TGTGCCAGCAGCTTGGGAGGGACTAGCGGAAACTACGAGCAGTACTTC.